Below, 18 T cell receptor beta chains from the same sample are listed, as sequenced in a study of tumor-infiltrating lymphocytes in oesophageal squamous cell carcinoma. MiXCR, run by TCRdb on the PCR reads, gives a single entry per CDR3 protein. The repertoire holds about 25,000 distinct CDR3 sequences, 30% to 40% seen once, with 20% to 25% in the top ten. Sequencing used esophageal tumor tissue. These receptors were collected from a male donor with esophageal squamous cell carcinoma.

This chain links TRBV7-6 with TRBJ2-7; 7 nucleotides match TRBD1. This CDR3 is built from 17 residues. V lost 4 bases and J lost 5; bases outside the gene matches: 17. The germline CDR1 and CDR2 sequences are SGHVS and FNYEAQ. The CDR3 reads CASSSGGGSAGSHEQYF. The CDR3 DNA reads as TGTGCCAGCAGCTCAGGGGGTGGCAGCGCAGGGTCCCACGAGCAGTACTTC. The full variable domain, its missing parts supplied by reference TRBV7-6 and TRBJ2-7, is GAGVSQSPRYKVTKRGQDVALRCDPISGHVSLYWYRQALGQGPEFLTYFNYEAQQDKSGLPNDRFSAERPEGSISTLTIQRTEQRDSAMYRCASSSGGGSAGSHEQYFGPGTRLTVT.

The chain combines TRBV12-3 or TRBV12-4 with TRBJ2-5, with 13 bases lining up with TRBD2. With 5 bases clipped from V and 4 bases from J, the junction kept 7 bases outside the gene matches. The CDR3 consists of 16 residues. Here the CDR3 reads CASSQIGLAGVETQYF. CDR3 coding DNA: TGTGCCAGCAGTCAAATTGGACTAGCGGGAGTAGAGACCCAGTACTTC.

DNA for the CDR3: TGTGCCAGCAGCCCTGGGGCTAGCGGGGGAACGCAGTATTTT. The encoded protein is CASSPGASGGTQYF. The genes are TRBV7-3 and TRBJ2-3, with 10 bases matching TRBD2. The germline CDR1 and CDR2 sequences are SGHTA and FQGTGA. The CDR3 has 14 residues. V shed 5 bases and J 9 bases; nucleotides not matched to a gene: 8.

The genes are TRBV7-2 and TRBJ2-1; 9 nucleotides line up with TRBD1. The J call is doubtful: the DNA matches TRBJ1-2 better. Germline V gene data show CDR1 as SGHTA and CDR2 as FQGNSA. The CDR3 consists of 15 residues. CDR3 DNA sequence: TGTGCCAGCAGCTTAGGAACAGGGGGCATCTATGGCTACACCTTC. Its protein is CASSLGTGGIYGYTF.

This clonotype was counted ten times or more. The rearrangement joins TRBV7-9 to TRBJ1-2; TRBD1 matches 7 bases. This CDR3 region has 17 residues. Germline V gene lookup returns CDR1 SEHNR and CDR2 FQNEAQ (reference sequence). Trimming took 5 bases from V and 3 from J; bases not matched to a gene: 15. CDR3 sequence: CASSPQEQGTSDYGYTF. As DNA, the CDR3 is TGTGCCAGCAGCCCCCAGGAACAGGGGACCTCTGACTATGGCTACACCTTC. Full variable domain (remainder filled in from reference TRBV7-9 and TRBJ1-2): DTGVSQNPRHKITKRGQNVTFRCDPISEHNRLYWYRQTLGQGPEFLTYFQNEAQLEKSRLLSDRFSAERPKGSFSTLEIQRTEQGDSAMYLCASSPQEQGTSDYGYTFGSGTRLTVV.

This clonotype appeared many times. The chain links TRBV6-1 to TRBJ2-2, with a possible D match to TRBD2 (5 bases). There are 15 residues in the CDR3. CDR1 is MNHNS, CDR2 SASEGT, per germline. Trimming left V 6 bases short and J 2 bases short, with 13 bases between. CDR3 sequence (DNA): TGTGCCAGCAGGACGGGCGGGCGCAACACCGGGGAGCTGTTTTTT. Protein product: CASRTGGRNTGELFF.

As regards this clonotype: One junction end disagrees with the germline gene, perhaps due to a read error. V usage is TRBV11-3 and J usage is TRBJ2-2; a possible D gene is TRBD2 (6 bases). Germline assignment: CDR1 SGHNT and CDR2 YENEEA. CDR3 length equals 13 residues. CDR3 in DNA: TGTGCCAGCAGCAAGGGGCGAGGCCGGGAGCCGTTTTTT. Residues: CASSKGRGREPFF.

Points on this clonotype: A read error is possible here, since a much larger clone lies one base away. The rearrangement links TRBV5-3 to TRBJ2-3; TRBD1 matches 9 bases. TRBV5-3 is reported as an ORF; its role is uncertain. This CDR3 region has 14 residues. CDR3 DNA sequence: TGTGCCAGCAGACAGGGGGTTAACACAGATGCGCAGTATTTT. Translation gives CASRQGVNTDAQYF.

The genes are TRBV5-5 and TRBJ2-3; 8 bases align to TRBD2. Trimming took 4 bases from V and 0 from J; bases not matched to a gene: 1. This CDR3 has 14 amino acids. The germline V gene has CDR1 SGHKS and CDR2 YYEKEE (reference sequence). The CDR3 loop is CASSERGSTDTQYF. The DNA for the CDR3 is TGTGCCAGCAGCGAGCGGGGGAGCACAGATACGCAGTATTTT.

At least ten counts were recorded for this clonotype. The genes are TRBV6-1 and TRBJ2-3; D is uncertain. The germline gives CDR1 MNHNS, CDR2 SASEGT. CDR3 length: 12 residues. The V and J ends lost 0 bases and 2 bases respectively, with 0 bases between them. CDR3: CASSEATDTQYF. The DNA of the CDR3 is TGTGCCAGCAGTGAAGCCACAGATACGCAGTATTTT.

V and J are TRBV4-2 and TRBJ1-5; D is possibly TRBD1 (5 bases). The CDR3 extends over 15 amino acids. Trimming pared 0 bases from V and 6 bases from J, leaving 12 bases between. CDR1 is LGHNA and CDR2 is YNFKEQ in the germline V gene. In DNA form, the CDR3 reads TGTGCCAGCAGCCAAGAATCGGGGGGACGTCAGCCCCAGCATTTT. This sequence encodes CASSQESGGRQPQHF.

In its sample, this clonotype was seen many times. This is likely a read error, given that the CDR3 carries no conserved phenylalanine or tryptophan at its end. The limits of the CDR3 on the DNA are not certain, so only TCRdb's listed CDR3 is given. V gene TRBV7-2 combines with J gene TRBJ2-5; no DNA check was done on the table's D call, TRBD1. The CDR3 is made up of 17 amino acids, end residues included. Germline V gene lookup returns CDR1 SGHTA and CDR2 FQGNSA. CDR3 protein: CASSRQPGTDYGYTFGS.

This clonotype was picked up a small number of times. This chain connects TRBV28 to TRBJ1-1; D gene uncertain. V lost 3 bases and J lost 7, with 9 bases in between. Per the germline V gene, CDR1 is MDHEN and CDR2 is SYDVKM. The CDR3 spans 12 residues. The CDR3: CASSLGWVEAFF. CDR3 DNA sequence: TGTGCCAGCAGTTTGGGATGGGTTGAAGCTTTCTTT.

Judged by abundance, this clonotype is medium-sized. V is TRBV7-9 and J is TRBJ2-1, with 10 bases lining up with TRBD2. With V trimmed by 5 bases and J by 1 base, 2 bases remained unmatched. The CDR3 has 15 residues. Germline CDR1 SEHNR, CDR2 FQNEAQ (reference sequence). This chain's CDR3 is CASSRSGRSYNEQFF. The CDR3 region has the DNA TGTGCCAGCAGCCGTAGCGGGAGGTCCTACAATGAGCAGTTCTTC.

This clonotype was recorded many times. This CDR3 is missing its conserved last phenylalanine or tryptophan, likely due to a read error. The limits of the CDR3 on the DNA are not certain, so only TCRdb's listed CDR3 is given. This rearrangement joins TRBV7-2 to TRBJ2-3; TRBD1, the table's D call, was not compared with the DNA. Including both end residues, the CDR3 is 16 amino acids long. CDR1 and CDR2 from the germline V gene are SGHTA and FQGNSA. CDR3 in amino acids: CASSRDRGLETQYFGP.

V gene TRBV7-2 combines with J gene TRBJ2-6; D remains unclear. In germline, CDR1 is SGHTA, CDR2 FQGNSA. The CDR3 loop spans 17 amino acids. The germline V and J ends were trimmed by 1 base and 4 bases, with 14 bases remaining between them. CDR3 bases: TGTGCCAGCAGCTTAGACTCGGGTTTTAGGGGGGCCAACGTCCTGACTTTC. It yields the protein CASSLDSGFRGANVLTF.

This clonotype has ten or more counts. The rearrangement joins TRBV5-1 to TRBJ2-2, with D uncertain. Trimming removed 4 bases from V and 3 bases from J, with 10 bases in between. CDR1 is SGHRS, CDR2 YFSETQ, per germline. The CDR3 runs 14 residues. The CDR3 DNA sequence: TGCGCCAGCAGCCCCGTGCCCGACACCGGGGAGCTGTTTTTT. Translated, it gives CASSPVPDTGELFF.

CDR3 sequence (DNA): TGTGCCAGCAGCTTATACGCCACGGGACAGGCGTACAATGAGCAGTTCTTC. Its protein product is CASSLYATGQAYNEQFF. The rearrangement links TRBV7-9 to TRBJ2-1; 8 bases fit TRBD1. Germline V gene lookup returns CDR1 SEHNR and CDR2 FQNEAQ (reference sequence). This CDR3 spans 17 amino acids. Trimming removed 2 bases from V and 4 bases from J; junction bases left unmatched: 10. Combining the CDR3 with reference TRBV7-9 and TRBJ2-1 gives the whole variable domain DTGVSQNPRHKITKRGQNVTFRCDPISEHNRLYWYRQTLGQGPEFLTYFQNEAQLEKSRLLSDRFSAERPKGSFSTLEIQRTEQGDSAMYLCASSLYATGQAYNEQFFGPGTRLTVL.